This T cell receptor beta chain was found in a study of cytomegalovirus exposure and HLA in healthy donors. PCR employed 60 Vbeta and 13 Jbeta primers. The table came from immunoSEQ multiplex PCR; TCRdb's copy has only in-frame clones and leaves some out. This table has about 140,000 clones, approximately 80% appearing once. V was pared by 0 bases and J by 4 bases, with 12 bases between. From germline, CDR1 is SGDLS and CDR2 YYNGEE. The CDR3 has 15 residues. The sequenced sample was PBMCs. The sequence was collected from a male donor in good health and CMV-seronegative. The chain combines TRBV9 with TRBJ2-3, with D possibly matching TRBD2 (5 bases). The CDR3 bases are TGTGCCAGCAGCGTAGGGGGTGGAGCGGCAGATACGCAGTATTTT. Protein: CASSVGGGAADTQYF.